The 7 T cell receptor beta chains below all came from one sample that was sequenced in a study of blood T cell repertoires in COVID-19. This table comes from immunoSEQ multiplex PCR, and its TCRdb copy is limited to in-frame clones, with some not included. This repertoire shows roughly 60,000 clones, 92% found once; its top ten account for 3.5% to 5.5%. Material for sequencing was peripheral blood. These receptors were taken from a man in his forties or fifties with active COVID-19.

The rearrangement links TRBV7-9 to TRBJ2-5; TRBD1 aligns across 7 bases. The germline CDR1 and CDR2 sequences are SEHNR and FQNEAQ (reference sequence). Trimming took 4 bases from V and 5 from J; bases not matched to a gene: 4. The CDR3 runs 13 residues. This CDR3 reads CASSSRGPETQYF. CDR3 nucleotides: TGTGCCAGCAGCTCGAGGGGGCCCGAGACCCAGTACTTC.

This clone was found a few times. The CDR3 spells CASSYSKGAWTEAFF. CDR3 nucleotides: TGTGCCAGCAGTTACTCCAAGGGGGCTTGGACTGAAGCTTTCTTT. The chain combines TRBV6-2 or TRBV6-3 with TRBJ1-1, with TRBD1 identical over 7 bases. The CDR3 covers 15 residues. Unmatched junction bases numbered 6, after V lost 0 bases and J lost 5 bases. Germline-derived CDR1 and CDR2 are MNHEY and SVGEGT.

With respect to this clone: In the same sample, other DNA sequences code for this CDR3. This chain links TRBV18 with TRBJ1-2, with 7 bases identical to TRBD1. Germline V gene lookup returns CDR1 KGHSH and CDR2 LQKENI. CDR3 length: 13 amino acids. With V trimmed by 2 bases and J by 5 bases, 2 bases remained unmatched. The CDR3 reads CASSPGTDYGYTF. In DNA, the CDR3 is TGTGCCAGCTCACCAGGGACAGATTATGGCTACACCTTC.

V is TRBV7-2 and J is TRBJ1-2; TRBD1 is a possible D gene (5 bases). The CDR3 runs to 13 residues. Trimming removed 0 bases at V and 8 bases at J, with 10 bases between. CDR1 is SGHTA and CDR2 is FQGNSA in the germline V gene. The CDR3 sequence is CASSLAGADGYTF. CDR3 DNA sequence: TGTGCCAGCAGCTTAGCAGGGGCGGACGGCTACACCTTC.

This chain uses TRBV18 with TRBJ2-7, with 14 bases aligning to TRBD2. CDR1 and CDR2 from the germline V gene are KGHSH and LQKENI. This CDR3 contains 16 residues. After removal of 1 base from V and 9 bases from J, the junction contained 8 bases not matched to a gene. This CDR3 reads CASSPRLGLAGGWQYF. The CDR3 DNA reads TGTGCCAGCTCACCACGCCTAGGACTAGCGGGAGGTTGGCAGTACTTC.

V gene TRBV28 combines with J gene TRBJ1-2; a possible D gene is TRBD1 (6 bases). In germline, CDR1 is MDHEN, CDR2 SYDVKM. The CDR3 is 11 amino acids. The germline V and J ends were trimmed by 8 bases and 4 bases, with 8 bases remaining between them. This CDR3 reads CASQGSYGYTF. For the CDR3, the DNA is TGTGCCAGCCAGGGGTCCTATGGCTACACCTTC.

The gene calls are TRBV3-1 (or the pseudogene TRBV3-2) and TRBJ1-1; D ambiguous. The CDR3 sequence is 12 residues long. Between the trimmed V and J ends, which lost 4 bases and 3 bases, there was a span of 6 bases. CDR1 is LGHDT, CDR2 YNNKEL, per germline (reference sequence). The CDR3 here is CASSPGDTEAFF. The DNA for the CDR3 is TGTGCCAGCAGCCCCGGGGACACTGAAGCTTTCTTT.